This is a list of T cell receptor beta chains from one sample in a study of blood T cell repertoires in COVID-19. The method was immunoSEQ multiplex PCR; TCRdb's version includes in-frame clones alone and lacks a portion of them. This table has around 240,000 clones, approximately 80% appearing once. The sequencing sample was made of peripheral blood. The receptors here all came from a woman between 40 and 50 years old who had recovered from COVID-19. Both conserved end residues are part of each CDR3. D genes are given only for firm matches. Where a row states a size, it is once, few, many or the class of an expanded clone; other rows omit it.

j_call,v_call,clone_size,d_call,cdr3_aa,cdr3_nt
TRBJ2-2,TRBV10-2,-,-,CASRYTGMNTGELFF,TGCGCCAGCAGGTACACAGGCATGAACACCGGGGAGCTGTTTTTT
TRBJ1-2,TRBV5-1,-,-,CASSLAGMDYGYTF,TGCGCCAGCAGCTTGGCAGGGATGGATTATGGCTACACCTTC
TRBJ1-3,TRBV18,-,-,CASSPVGRYSGNTIYF,TGTGCCAGCTCACCCGTCGGCAGGTACTCTGGAAACACCATATATTTT
TRBJ1-6,TRBV3-1/TRBV3-2,-,-,CASSARVKNSPLHF,TGTGCCAGCAGCGCCAGGGTTAAGAATTCACCCCTCCACTTT
TRBJ2-1,TRBV9,-,-,CASSVDSPRDGSSYNEQFF,TGTGCCAGCAGCGTAGATTCCCCCCGGGACGGGAGCTCCTACAATGAGCAGTTCTTC
TRBJ1-6,TRBV2,-,-,CASSEDSGQGSPLHF,TGTGCCAGCAGTGAAGACTCCGGGCAGGGTTCACCCCTCCACTTT
TRBJ2-3,TRBV24-1,-,-,CATGGTSTDTQYF,TGTGCCACCGGGGGGACTAGCACAGATACGCAGTATTTT
TRBJ2-7,TRBV28,-,TRBD1,CASSTAGQGIDEQYF,TGTGCCAGCAGTACCGCGGGACAGGGGATCGACGAGCAGTACTTC
TRBJ2-4,TRBV11-3,-,-,CASSFQGTKNIQYF,TGTGCCAGCAGCTTCCAGGGGACCAAAAACATTCAGTACTTC
TRBJ1-5,TRBV23-1,-,-,CASSPGVESNQPQHF,TGCGCCAGCAGTCCAGGGGTTGAGAGCAATCAGCCCCAGCATTTT
TRBJ2-5,TRBV7-2,-,-,CASSLQEGRQETQYF,TGTGCCAGCAGCCTTCAAGAGGGCCGACAAGAGACCCAGTACTTC
TRBJ2-1,TRBV24-1,-,TRBD2,CATSGTSGGQHEQFF,TGTGCCACCAGTGGTACTAGCGGGGGGCAGCATGAGCAGTTCTTC
TRBJ2-5,TRBV5-1,-,-,CASGSGLRKEETQYF,TGCGCCAGCGGCTCGGGACTCCGAAAAGAAGAGACCCAGTACTTC
TRBJ1-1,TRBV18,once,-,CASSPTLEGNTEAFF,TGTGCCAGCTCACCAACGTTAGAGGGTAACACTGAAGCTTTCTTT
TRBJ2-3,TRBV4-2,-,-,CASSPTAGWAGTDTQYF,TGTGCCAGCAGCCCGACGGCGGGATGGGCAGGAACAGATACGCAGTATTTT
TRBJ1-1,TRBV5-1,few,TRBD1,CASSPGTGGVEAFF,TGCGCCAGCAGCCCCGGGACAGGGGGAGTAGAAGCTTTCTTT
TRBJ2-3,TRBV11-1,-,TRBD2,CASSLLLAGDRDTQYF,TGTGCCAGCAGCTTGCTCCTAGCGGGGGACCGAGATACGCAGTATTTT
TRBJ1-4,TRBV10-2,-,-,CASSEELDEKLFF,TGCGCCAGCAGTGAGGAGTTGGATGAAAAACTGTTTTTT
TRBJ1-2,TRBV7-2,-,TRBD1,CASSQPERQGHYGYTF,TGTGCCAGCAGCCAGCCCGAGAGACAGGGACACTATGGCTACACCTTC
TRBJ1-2,TRBV25-1,-,-,CASSDSARTNYGYTF,TGTGCCAGCAGTGACTCCGCCAGGACAAACTATGGCTACACCTTC
TRBJ1-4,TRBV6-6,few,-,CASSQGTYLFF,TGTGCCAGCAGTCAAGGGACATACCTGTTTTTT
TRBJ1-2,TRBV10-3,-,TRBD1,CATRTGSVGYTF,TGTGCCACCAGGACAGGCTCGGTTGGCTACACCTTC
TRBJ1-5,TRBV6-4,-,TRBD1,CASSDPQGSRGQPQHF,TGTGCCAGCAGTGACCCACAGGGGAGCCGGGGTCAGCCCCAGCATTTT
TRBJ1-5,TRBV18,-,TRBD1,CASSLGDRSRPQHF,TGTGCCAGCTCACTCGGGGACAGGTCACGGCCCCAGCATTTT
TRBJ1-6,TRBV12-3/TRBV12-4,-,TRBD1,CASSSTGNSPLHF,TGTGCCAGCAGTTCGACAGGGAATTCACCCCTCCACTTT
TRBJ2-4,TRBV27,-,TRBD2,CASSLKRGENIQYF,TGTGCCAGCAGTTTAAAGCGGGGGGAGAACATTCAGTACTTC
TRBJ1-4,TRBV5-6,-,-,CASSLAGDRFEKLFF,TGTGCCAGCAGCTTAGCAGGGGATCGTTTTGAAAAACTGTTTTTT
TRBJ1-2,TRBV28,-,-,CASSQGNYGYTF,TGTGCCAGCAGTCAGGGGAACTATGGCTACACCTTC
TRBJ1-6,TRBV7-2,-,TRBD1,CASSLAPTGYRDSPLHF,TGTGCCAGCAGCTTAGCCCCGACAGGGTACAGAGATTCACCCCTCCACTTT